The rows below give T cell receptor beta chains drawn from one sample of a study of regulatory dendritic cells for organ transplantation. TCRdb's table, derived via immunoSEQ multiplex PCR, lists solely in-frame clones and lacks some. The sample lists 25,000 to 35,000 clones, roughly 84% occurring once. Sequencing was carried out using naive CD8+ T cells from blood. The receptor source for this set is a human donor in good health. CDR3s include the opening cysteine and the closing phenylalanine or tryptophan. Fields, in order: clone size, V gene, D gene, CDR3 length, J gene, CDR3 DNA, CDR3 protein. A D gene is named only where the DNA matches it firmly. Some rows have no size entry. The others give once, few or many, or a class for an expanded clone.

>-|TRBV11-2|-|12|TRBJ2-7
TGTGCCAGCAGCTTAGGTTACTACGAGCAGTACTTC
CASSLGYYEQYF
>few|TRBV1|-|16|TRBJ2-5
TGCACCAGCAGCCCCGGAATAGCGGGGGGACAAGAGACCCAGTACTTC
CTSSPGIAGGQETQYF
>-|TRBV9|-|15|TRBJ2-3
TGTGCCAGCAGCGTCGGTGGGGGGGCGAGAGATACGCAGTATTTT
CASSVGGGARDTQYF
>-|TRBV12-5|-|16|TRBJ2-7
TGTGCTAGTGGCTCTCCCACGGACCAGGGGAGCTACGAGCAGTACTTC
CASGSPTDQGSYEQYF
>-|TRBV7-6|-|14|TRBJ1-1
TGTGCCAGCAGCTACGGTGGTATGAACACTGAAGCTTTCTTT
CASSYGGMNTEAFF
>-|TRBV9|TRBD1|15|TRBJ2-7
TGTGCCAGCAGCGTAGCTGATCAGGGGGCGAGAGAGCAGTACTTC
CASSVADQGAREQYF
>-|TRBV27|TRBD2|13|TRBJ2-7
TGTGCCAGCAGTTTTGCCGGGGGGTACGAGCAGTACTTC
CASSFAGGYEQYF
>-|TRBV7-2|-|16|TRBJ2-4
TGTGCCAGCAGCTCCGACAGTCTACTAGCCAAAAACATTCAGTACTTC
CASSSDSLLAKNIQYF
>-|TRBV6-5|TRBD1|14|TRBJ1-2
TGTGCCAGCAGTCCGTTGACAGGGATTTATGGCTACACCTTC
CASSPLTGIYGYTF
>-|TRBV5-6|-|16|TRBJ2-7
TGTGCCAGCAGCTCCACAGCCCAGGGTATAAGGTACGAGCAGTACTTC
CASSSTAQGIRYEQYF
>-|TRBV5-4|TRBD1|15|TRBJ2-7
TGTGCCAGCAGCTTTTGGACAGGCATCTCCTACGAGCAGTACTTC
CASSFWTGISYEQYF
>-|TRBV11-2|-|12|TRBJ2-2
TGTGCCGGGGGGGCGCCCACCGGGGAGCTGTTTTTT
CAGGAPTGELFF
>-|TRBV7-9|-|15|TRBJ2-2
TGTGCCAGCAGCTTAGGTCCAGGCACCACCGGGGAGCTGTTTTTT
CASSLGPGTTGELFF
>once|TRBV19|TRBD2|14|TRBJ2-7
TGTGCCAGTAGTGCCTCGGGGGGGCTCTACGAGCAGTACTTC
CASSASGGLYEQYF
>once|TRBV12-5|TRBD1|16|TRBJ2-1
TGTGCTAGTGGTTTGCCCCTCACAGGGGCGGACAATGAGCAGTTCTTC
CASGLPLTGADNEQFF
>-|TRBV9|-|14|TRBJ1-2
TGTGCCAGCAGCGGGGACACAAGAATATATGGCTACACCTTC
CASSGDTRIYGYTF
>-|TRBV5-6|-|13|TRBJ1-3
TGTGCCAGCAGCTTGCAAGCGGCAAACACCATATATTTT
CASSLQAANTIYF
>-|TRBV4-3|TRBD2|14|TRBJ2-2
TGCGCCAGCAGCCAAGACTCGCGGGGGTGGGAGCTGTTTTTT
CASSQDSRGWELFF
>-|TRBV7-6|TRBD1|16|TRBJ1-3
TGTGCCAGCAGCTTAGTTACCGGGACAGGAAAAAACACCATATATTTT
CASSLVTGTGKNTIYF
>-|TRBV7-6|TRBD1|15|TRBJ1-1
TGTGCCAGCAGTCATCTAGGGGGCGACGGCACTGAAGCTTTCTTT
CASSHLGGDGTEAFF
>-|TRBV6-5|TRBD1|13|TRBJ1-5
TGTGCCACGACAGGGTATAGCAATCAGCCCCAGCATTTT
CATTGYSNQPQHF
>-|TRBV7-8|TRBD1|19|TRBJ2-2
TGTGCCAGCAGCCTGTCGACAGGGGGCTTGGTTTGGGGCACCGGGGAGCTGTTTTTT
CASSLSTGGLVWGTGELFF
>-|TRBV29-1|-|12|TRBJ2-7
TGCAGCGTTGAATTTCCCCCGGACGAGCAGTACTTC
CSVEFPPDEQYF
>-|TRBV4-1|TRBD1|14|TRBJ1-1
TGCGCCAGCAGCCTAGACGACAGGGGCACTGAAGCTTTCTTT
CASSLDDRGTEAFF
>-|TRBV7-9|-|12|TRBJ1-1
TGTGCCAGCAGCCACGGGACAACTGAAGCTTTCTTT
CASSHGTTEAFF
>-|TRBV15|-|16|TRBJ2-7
TGTGCCACCAGCAGAGTGCCCCCGGACAGATCCTACGAGCAGTACTTC
CATSRVPPDRSYEQYF
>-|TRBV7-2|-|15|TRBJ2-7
TGTGCCAGCAGCTTAGACTTACAGGGGAGGAACGAGCAGTACTTC
CASSLDLQGRNEQYF
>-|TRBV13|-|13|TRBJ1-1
TGTGCCAGCAGCATAACGGTGAACACTGAAGCTTTCTTT
CASSITVNTEAFF
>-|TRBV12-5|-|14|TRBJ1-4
TGTGCTAGTGGGATAGAGACAACTAATGAAAAACTGTTTTTT
CASGIETTNEKLFF
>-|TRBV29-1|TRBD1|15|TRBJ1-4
TGCAGCGTTGAAAGTTCGGACAGGGGGGATGAAAAACTGTTTTTT
CSVESSDRGDEKLFF
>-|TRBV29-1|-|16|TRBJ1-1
TGCAGCGTTGAAGATTTCCCGGGAGGGTCGAACACTGAAGCTTTCTTT
CSVEDFPGGSNTEAFF
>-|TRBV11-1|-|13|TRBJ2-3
TGTGCCAGCAGCTTAGCTGGAGGAGGGCAGCAGTATTTT
CASSLAGGGQQYF
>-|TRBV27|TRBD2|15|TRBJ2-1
TGTGCCAGCAGCCGGACTAGCGGGGGGGCTTTTGAGCAGTTCTTC
CASSRTSGGAFEQFF
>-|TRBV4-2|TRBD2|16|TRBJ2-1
TGTGCCAGCACCAGAAGAGGCGGGGGGGCCTACAATGAGCAGTTCTTC
CASTRRGGGAYNEQFF
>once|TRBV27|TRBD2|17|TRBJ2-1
TGTGCCAGCAGTTTTCGGGATAGCGGGGGGCCTACAAATGAGCAGTTCTTC
CASSFRDSGGPTNEQFF
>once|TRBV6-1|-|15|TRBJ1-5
TGTGCCAGCAGGGCCCAGGGTGGGGGCAATCAGCCCCAGCATTTT
CASRAQGGGNQPQHF
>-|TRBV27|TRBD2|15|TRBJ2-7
TGTGCCAGCAGTCCCGAGTGGGGGGGGGTCCAAGAGCAGTACTTC
CASSPEWGGVQEQYF
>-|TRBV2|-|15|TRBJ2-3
TGTGCCAGCATTCAGGCAAGAAGGAACACAGATACGCAGTATTTT
CASIQARRNTDTQYF
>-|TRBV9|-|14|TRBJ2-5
TGTGCCAGCAGCGCCTGGGGGGATCAAGAGACCCAGTACTTC
CASSAWGDQETQYF
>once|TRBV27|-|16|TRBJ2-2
TGTGCCAGCAGTTTAATGGGGGGGCCGAGCACCGGGGAGCTGTTTTTT
CASSLMGGPSTGELFF
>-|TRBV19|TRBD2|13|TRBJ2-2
TGTGCCAGTACTCTCGGACTAGCTGGGGAGCTGTTTTTT
CASTLGLAGELFF
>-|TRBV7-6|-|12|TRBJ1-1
TGTGCCAGCAGTGAGGGTTATACTGAAGCTTTCTTT
CASSEGYTEAFF
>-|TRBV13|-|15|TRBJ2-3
TGTGCCAGCAGTCAAAGCAGGGGGGAGCTGGATACGCAGTATTTT
CASSQSRGELDTQYF
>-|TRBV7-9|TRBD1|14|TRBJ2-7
TGTGCCAGCAGCTTAGGGGGACAGGGGTACGAGCAGTACTTC
CASSLGGQGYEQYF
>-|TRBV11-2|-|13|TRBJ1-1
TGTGCCAGCAGCATAAGACAGAACACTGAAGCTTTCTTT
CASSIRQNTEAFF
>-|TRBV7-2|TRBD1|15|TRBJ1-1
TGTGCCAGCAGCTTACTGGACAGGGGGGACACTGAAGCTTTCTTT
CASSLLDRGDTEAFF
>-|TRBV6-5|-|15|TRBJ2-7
TGTGCCAGCAGTTACTCGATCCGGAGGGGCTACGAGCAGTACTTC
CASSYSIRRGYEQYF
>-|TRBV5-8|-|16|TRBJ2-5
TGTGCCAGCAGCTCAGGGTGGACTACCCAAGTGGAGACCCAGTACTTC
CASSSGWTTQVETQYF
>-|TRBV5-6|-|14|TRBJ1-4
TGTGCCAGCAGCTTGGGGAGGCAGGCTGAAAAACTGTTTTTT
CASSLGRQAEKLFF
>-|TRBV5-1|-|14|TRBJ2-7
TGCGCCAGCAGCTTGGATGGGCAAGGCTACGAGCAGTACTTC
CASSLDGQGYEQYF
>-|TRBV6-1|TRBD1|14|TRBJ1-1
TGTGCCAGCAGCCCAACCGGGACAGGGGCTGAAGCTTTCTTT
CASSPTGTGAEAFF
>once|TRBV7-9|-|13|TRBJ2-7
TGTGCCAGCATCGATACAGGCTCCTACGAGCAGTACTTC
CASIDTGSYEQYF
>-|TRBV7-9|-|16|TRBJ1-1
TGTGCCAGCAGCCCCATGCAAGGCAGGGTGAACACTGAAGCTTTCTTT
CASSPMQGRVNTEAFF